The 2 T cell receptor beta chains below all came from one sample that was sequenced in a study of blood T cell repertoires in COVID-19 (TCRdb year 2020). The method behind the library was the immunoSEQ multiplex PCR assay. What TCRdb holds here is the immuneACCESS table cut down to in-frame rearrangements. Part of the clones is not present; checked against another copy, under half of the missing clones reflect an unresolved V gene, and the others are unexplained. For this sample there are about 320,000 clones; about nine tenths appear just once. 5.2% of the sample goes to the ten largest clones. The material sequenced was PBMCs or T cells enriched from blood (not recorded which). All receptors come from a man aged 55-75 years who had recovered from COVID-19.

This clone appeared once. The chain employs TRBV11-3 and TRBJ2-1; possible D gene TRBD1, 5 bases. CDR1 and CDR2 from the germline V gene are SGHNT and YENEEA. The CDR3 spans 15 residues. V shed 5 bases and J shed 4 bases, with 15 bases lying between them. CDR3 DNA sequence: TGTGCCAGCAGCAGGGGTAGGGGTTCTTACAATGAGCAGTTCTTC. Translation: CASSRGRGSYNEQFF.

The chain uses TRBV28 and TRBJ1-1; TRBD1 agrees at 7 bases. The CDR3 totals 12 residues. CDR1 and CDR2 from the germline V gene are MDHEN and SYDVKM. The trim removed 6 bases at V and 7 bases at J, leaving 5 bases unmatched. CDR3 sequence: CASRRQGHEAFF. Written as DNA, the CDR3 is TGTGCCAGCAGACGACAGGGCCATGAAGCTTTCTTT.